This entry lists 21 T cell receptor beta chains sequenced from one sample in a study of vaccination effects on CD4 cells after COVID-19. Using viral peptide pools, the ViraFEST assay grew out antigen-specific CD4+ T cells prior to sequencing. Following culture for approximately ten days, CD4+ T cells were isolated. By PCR, the person was confirmed to have had SARS-CoV-2 infection between March and December 2020. Using immunoSEQ multiplex PCR, the repertoire was profiled, and TCRdb retains in-frame clones only, with some absent. The top ten clones hold roughly 33% of a sample with 30,000 to 40,000 clones, approximately 73% of them seen once. What these receptors recognize is not known. Specimen: CD4+ T cells from PBMCs cultured with a peptide pool, collected before COVID-19 vaccination. The receptor source for this set is a human donor who had a prior SARS-CoV-2 infection.

This chain connects TRBV7-8 to TRBJ1-2; the D is unclear. V was clipped by 8 bases and J by 5 bases, with 21 bases between them. This CDR3 comprises 15 residues. Per the germline V gene, CDR1 is SGHVS and CDR2 is FQNEAQ. CDR3 in DNA: TGTGCCAGCGCCCCCTCGCATAATACGGGGTATGGCTACACCTTC. It yields the protein CASAPSHNTGYGYTF.

J is TRBJ2-1 and V is TRBV7-2; perhaps TRBD1 as D (5 bases). This CDR3 is 16 amino acids long. Per the germline V gene, CDR1 is SGHTA and CDR2 is FQGNSA. V was cut by 2 bases and J by 9 bases, with 20 bases left in between. The CDR3 is CASSLLGRHGSSEQFF. Here the CDR3 DNA reads TGTGCCAGCAGCTTATTGGGGCGGCACGGGTCGAGTGAGCAGTTCTTC.

The V gene is TRBV10-3, the J gene TRBJ2-7; D perhaps matches TRBD1 (6 bases). The CDR3 contains 14 residues. V was shortened by 3 bases and J by 4 bases, with 13 bases between the two germline ends. Germline V gives CDR1 ENHRY, CDR2 SYGVKD. For the CDR3, the DNA is TGTGCCATCAGTGATGGGGGCAACCATTACGAGCAGTACTTC. Residues: CAISDGGNHYEQYF.

This clone was seen just once. The chain carries TRBV18 and TRBJ2-7, with 10 nucleotides matching TRBD2. The germline gives CDR1 KGHSH, CDR2 LQKENI. After removal of 3 bases from V and 2 bases from J, the junction contained 7 bases not matched to a gene. CDR3 length: 16 residues. The CDR3 here is CASSPFGTSVTYEQYF. CDR3 in DNA: TGTGCCAGCTCACCTTTCGGGACTAGCGTCACCTACGAGCAGTACTTC.

The table lists this clone with a count of one. This chain connects TRBV6-5 to TRBJ1-3; no clear D. There are 15 residues in the CDR3. Germline V gene lookup returns CDR1 MNHEY and CDR2 SVGAGI. V lost 5 bases, J lost 1 base, and 12 bases lay in between. The CDR3 protein is CASSPPAGSGNTIYF. CDR3 coding DNA: TGTGCCAGCAGTCCCCCCGCTGGGTCTGGAAACACCATATATTTT.

V gene TRBV7-3 combines with J gene TRBJ2-7; 7 bases are shared with TRBD2. The J segment lost 2 bases and the V segment lost 0 bases, leaving 7 bases of the junction unmatched. Germline V gene lookup returns CDR1 SGHTA and CDR2 FQGTGA. The CDR3 is 16 amino acids. CDR3: CASSLTRASGTYEQYF. CDR3 in DNA: TGTGCCAGCAGCTTAACCCGGGCTAGCGGTACCTACGAGCAGTACTTC.

This sequence joins TRBV6-5 and TRBJ1-5; tentative D call: TRBD1 (5 bases). CDR1 MNHEY and CDR2 SVGAGI come from the germline V gene. This CDR3 spans 14 amino acids. V gave up 5 bases and J gave up 4 bases, with 12 bases separating them. The CDR3 spells CASSTQTANQPQHF. Here the CDR3 DNA reads TGTGCCAGCAGTACGCAGACAGCTAATCAGCCCCAGCATTTT.

V gene TRBV5-1 combines with J gene TRBJ2-1, with 9 bases lining up with TRBD2. With 9 bases clipped from V and 0 bases from J, the junction kept 13 bases outside the gene matches. CDR1 is SGHRS, CDR2 YFSETQ, per germline. This CDR3 contains 17 residues. This CDR3 reads CATTEGSGGHSYNEQFF. CDR3 coding DNA: TGCGCCACCACAGAGGGTAGCGGGGGTCACTCCTACAATGAGCAGTTCTTC.

The genes are TRBV13 and TRBJ1-2, with 9 bases that match TRBD1. The trim removed 6 bases at V and 6 bases at J, leaving 11 bases unmatched. The length of the CDR3 is 15 residues. Germline V gene data show CDR1 as PRHDT and CDR2 as FYEKMQ (reference sequence). CDR3 coding DNA: TGTGCCAGCAGACACACTCAACAGGGGGCGCATGGCTACACCTTC. The encoded protein is CASRHTQQGAHGYTF. Full variable domain (remainder filled in from reference TRBV13 and TRBJ1-2): AAGVIQSPRHLIKEKRETATLKCYPIPRHDTVYWYQQGPGQDPQFLISFYEKMQSDKGSIPDRFSAQQFSDYHSELNMSSLELGDSALYFCASRHTQQGAHGYTFGSGTRLTVV.

This sequence joins TRBV5-1 and TRBJ2-7, with D hard to call. The CDR3 extends over 14 amino acids. V was trimmed by 6 bases and J by 6 bases, leaving 19 bases between them. Germline V CDR1 and CDR2: SGHRS, YFSETQ. The CDR3, as DNA: TGCGCCAGCAAGTTAGGGTATCAGAATTTCGAGCAGTACTTC. It specifies CASKLGYQNFEQYF.

J is TRBJ2-2 and V is TRBV7-6; 10 positions agree with TRBD1. With V trimmed by 6 bases and J by 7 bases, 11 bases remained unmatched. Germline V gives CDR1 SGHVS, CDR2 FNYEAQ. The CDR3 runs to 16 residues. The CDR3 nucleotides read TGTGCCAGCAGACGTCACGGGACAGGGGTTGTCGGGGAGCTGTTTTTT. This translates into CASRRHGTGVVGELFF.

The chain carries TRBV4-3 and TRBJ2-3; 9 positions match TRBD2. Germline V CDR1 and CDR2: LGHNA, YSLEER. The CDR3 has 15 amino acids. V dropped 6 bases and J dropped 3; count of bases not matched to a gene: 7. The CDR3 here is CASSKISGSTDTQYF. The CDR3 bases are TGCGCCAGCAGTAAAATTAGCGGGAGTACAGATACGCAGTATTTT.

This chain connects TRBV7-3 to TRBJ2-5; no clear D. The CDR3 spans 13 residues. The V end lost 5 bases, the J end lost 0 bases, and 7 bases lay between the germline ends. Germline lookup yields CDR1 SGHTA and CDR2 FQGTGA. The CDR3 bases are TGTGCCAGCAGCCGACGGAACCAAGAGACCCAGTACTTC. The encoded protein is CASSRRNQETQYF.

The chain couples TRBV19 to TRBJ1-2, with D unresolved. Looked up from germline, CDR1 is LNHDA and CDR2 is SQIVND (reference sequence). The CDR3 consists of 16 residues. Trimming took 10 bases from V and 0 from J, leaving 21 bases between them. The CDR3 loop reads CATRGRDWPANYGYTF. The CDR3, as DNA: TGTGCCACTCGAGGGCGGGATTGGCCGGCTAACTATGGCTACACCTTC.

This sequence joins TRBV6-5 and TRBJ1-5; D remains ambiguous. Germline lookup yields CDR1 MNHEY and CDR2 SVGAGI. V gave up 6 bases and J gave up 4 bases, with 10 bases separating them. The CDR3 extends over 13 amino acids. Here the CDR3 reads CASSGQINQPQHF. The DNA for the CDR3 is TGTGCCAGCAGCGGCCAGATTAATCAGCCCCAGCATTTT.

This clone appeared a few times. The chain combines TRBV11-2 with TRBJ2-1, with D perhaps being TRBD1 or TRBD2 (6 bases each). V lost 1 base to trimming and J lost 7 bases, with 17 bases between them. This CDR3 is built from 16 residues. Per the germline V gene, CDR1 is SGHAT and CDR2 is FQNNGV. CDR3 coding DNA: TGTGCCAGCAGCTTAGTTTTCGGGGGCCGGGGGAATGAGCAGTTCTTC. Protein product: CASSLVFGGRGNEQFF. The full variable domain, in which reference TRBV11-2 and TRBJ2-1 provide the parts outside the CDR3, is EAGVAQSPRYKIIEKRQSVAFWCNPISGHATLYWYQQILGQGPKLLIQFQNNGVVDDSQLPKDRFSAERLKGVDSTLKIQPAKLEDSAVYLCASSLVFGGRGNEQFFGPGTRLTVL.

This clone was counted a few times. The rearrangement links TRBV18 to TRBJ1-3, with D hard to call. Germline CDR1 reads KGHSH; CDR2 reads LQKENI. V lost 4 bases to trimming and J lost 2 bases, with 6 bases between them. This CDR3 region has 13 residues. The CDR3 region is CASSLRAGNTIYF. The CDR3 coding sequence is TGTGCCAGCTCACTCCGAGCTGGAAACACCATATATTTT.

The CDR3 protein is CASSHLLASGSEDEQFF. DNA for the CDR3: TGTGCCAGCAGCCACCTCTTGGCTAGCGGGAGTGAGGATGAGCAGTTCTTC. This chain links TRBV5-8 with TRBJ2-1, with 10 bases that match TRBD2. Germline CDR1 and CDR2: SGHTS and YDEGEE. Trimming removed 4 bases from V and 8 bases from J; junction bases left unmatched: 15. The CDR3 has 17 amino acids.

This clone was seen a single time. CDR3 region: CASAKDSHNSPLHF. The CDR3 DNA reads TGTGCTAGTGCCAAGGACAGCCATAATTCACCCCTCCACTTT. V usage is TRBV12-5 and J usage is TRBJ1-6; D is perhaps TRBD1 (6 bases). The length of the CDR3 is 14 residues. V lost 7 bases to trimming and J lost 5 bases, with 12 bases between them. CDR1 and CDR2 (germline): LGHNT, FRNRAP.

V and J are TRBV6-5 and TRBJ2-5, with 7 nucleotides matching TRBD1. CDR3 length: 13 residues. Germline-derived CDR1 and CDR2 are MNHEY and SVGAGI. J lost 2 bases, V lost 8 bases, and 5 bases had no gene match. The CDR3 region has the DNA TGTGCCAGCCGGGACAGCGATCAAGAGACCCAGTACTTC. Its protein product is CASRDSDQETQYF.

This chain connects TRBV30 to TRBJ1-1, with D perhaps matching TRBD1 (5 bases). Trimming shortened V by 3 bases and J by 1 base, and 15 bases separated the two germline ends. The germline CDR1 and CDR2 sequences are GTSNPN and SVGIG (reference sequence). This CDR3 has 15 residues. Written as DNA, the CDR3 is TGTGCCTGGAGAAGATGGGACTTTCCGAACACTGAAGCTTTCTTT. Encoded protein: CAWRRWDFPNTEAFF.